This entry lists 31 T cell receptor beta chains sequenced from one sample in a study of radiotherapy plus CTLA-4 blockade in lung cancer. Clones were read by immunoSEQ multiplex PCR, and TCRdb kept only the in-frame ones, dropping some. The repertoire has around 80,000 clones, around 74% of them found once; the top ten carry approximately 9.9%. The sample here was peripheral blood, taken from a patient treated with radiotherapy plus ipilimumab. The receptors originated from a human donor with non-small cell lung cancer whose response to radiotherapy plus ipilimumab could not be evaluated.

This chain links TRBV7-3 with TRBJ1-1; D possibly corresponds to TRBD1 (6 bases). The germline CDR1 and CDR2 sequences are SGHTA and FQGTGA. The CDR3 is made up of 16 amino acids. Deletions cut 5 bases from V and 0 bases from J, with 16 bases between. This chain's CDR3 is CASSALFRTVNTEAFF. The CDR3 DNA reads as TGTGCCAGCAGCGCCTTGTTCCGGACAGTGAACACTGAAGCTTTCTTT.

The chain employs TRBV14 and TRBJ1-2; possibly TRBD1 for D (5 bases). V was pared by 4 bases and J by 5 bases, with 17 bases between. The CDR3 loop spans 15 amino acids. The V gene's germline CDR1 is SGHDN and CDR2 FVKESK. The CDR3 nucleotides read TGTGCCAGCAGCCCTCAGGGACTAGTTGGGTATGGCTACACCTTC. This encodes CASSPQGLVGYGYTF.

This clone showed up just once. V usage is TRBV9 and J usage is TRBJ1-1; weak D call: TRBD1 (5 bases). This CDR3 is built from 14 residues. Germline V gene lookup returns CDR1 SGDLS and CDR2 YYNGEE. V shed 1 base and J shed 3 bases, with 10 bases lying between them. CDR3 protein: CASSVTPGDTEAFF. CDR3 bases: TGTGCCAGCAGCGTAACCCCGGGGGACACTGAAGCTTTCTTT.

The chain uses TRBV5-1 and TRBJ2-5; the D gene is possibly TRBD1 (5 bases). The CDR3 extends over 13 amino acids. Looked up from germline, CDR1 is SGHRS and CDR2 is YFSETQ. V lost 7 bases and J 0 bases, leaving 10 bases between the germline ends. The CDR3 bases are TGCGCCAGCCTCGACAGTAACCAAGAGACCCAGTACTTC. Amino acids: CASLDSNQETQYF.

The genes are TRBV12-1 and TRBJ2-6; TRBD1 is the table's D call, not checked against the DNA. TRBV12-1 is an annotated pseudogene. CDR3 size: 18 residues. The CDR3 sequence: CASSIRDVGQSRANVLTF. The DNA for the CDR3 is TGTGCCAGCAGCATCAGGGATGTAGGACAAAGTCGGGCCAACGTCCTGACTTTC.

The gene calls are TRBV27 and TRBJ2-1; D possibly corresponds to TRBD2 (6 bases). Between the trimmed V and J ends, which lost 8 bases and 2 bases, there was a span of 19 bases. CDR1 and CDR2 (germline): MNHEY, SMNVEV (reference sequence). The CDR3 totals 16 residues. CDR3 nucleotide sequence: TGTGCCAGCTCGTTCAGACTGGAGGGTACCTACAATGAGCAGTTCTTC. Residues: CASSFRLEGTYNEQFF.

The genes are TRBV4-1 and TRBJ2-1, with 8 bases that match TRBD2. V shed 4 bases and J 12 bases; nucleotides not matched to a gene: 5. Germline CDR1 MGHRA, CDR2 YSYEKL. The CDR3 totals 12 residues. In nucleotides, the CDR3 is TGCGCCAGCAGCCCGATGGGACTAGGGCAGTTCTTC. It codes for CASSPMGLGQFF.

The chain recombines TRBV19 with TRBJ1-5; 7 positions agree with TRBD1. V lost 6 bases and J lost 3; bases outside the gene matches: 5. Germline V gene lookup returns CDR1 LNHDA and CDR2 SQIVND (reference sequence). This CDR3 contains 14 residues. The CDR3 nucleotides are TGTGCCAGTAGAGGGGACAGCCTCAATCAGCCCCAGCATTTT. Its translation is CASRGDSLNQPQHF.

This clone was counted once. CDR3 amino acids: CAGKADPIETQYF. As DNA, the CDR3 is TGTGCCGGTAAAGCGGACCCAATCGAGACCCAGTACTTC. The chain carries TRBV7-9 and TRBJ2-5; D is possibly TRBD2 (5 bases). The CDR3 length is 13 residues. Trimming removed 11 bases at V and 5 bases at J, with 18 bases between. Looked up from germline, CDR1 is SEHNR and CDR2 is FQNEAQ (reference sequence).

The V gene is TRBV7-2, the J gene TRBJ2-3; TRBD2 aligns across 8 bases. Trimming took 3 bases from V and 0 from J; bases not matched to a gene: 5. This CDR3 contains 16 residues. Germline V gene data show CDR1 as SGHTA and CDR2 as FQGNSA. CDR3 sequence: CASSLAGGRSTDTQYF. The DNA for the CDR3 is TGTGCCAGCAGCTTGGCGGGGGGCCGTAGCACAGATACGCAGTATTTT.

This rearrangement joins TRBV7-3 to TRBJ2-3, with 10 bases fitting TRBD2. The ends lost 5 bases at V and 0 bases at J; junction bases unmatched: 11. Germline assignment: CDR1 SGHTA and CDR2 FQGTGA. The CDR3 runs to 18 residues. For the CDR3, the DNA is TGTGCCAGCAGCCTCTCCTCCGGGACTAGCGAGAGCACAGATACGCAGTATTTT. Translating gives CASSLSSGTSESTDTQYF.

V gene TRBV5-8 combines with J gene TRBJ2-5, with D possibly being TRBD1 (6 bases). Trimming shortened V by 1 base and J by 0 bases, and 16 bases separated the two germline ends. The CDR3 length is 17 residues. Germline CDR1 and CDR2: SGHTS and YDEGEE. The CDR3 nucleotides read TGTGCCAGCAGCTTGCGGGACACTGGCTCGTACCAAGAGACCCAGTACTTC. It is translated as CASSLRDTGSYQETQYF.

The chain links TRBV9 to TRBJ2-1; TRBD2 matches 10 bases. Germline V gene sequence: CDR1 SGDLS, CDR2 YYNGEE. Unmatched junction bases numbered 1, after V lost 0 bases and J lost 4 bases. CDR3 length equals 15 residues. CDR3: CASSVASGGYNEQFF. The CDR3 bases are TGTGCCAGCAGCGTAGCTAGCGGGGGATACAATGAGCAGTTCTTC.

V gene TRBV19 combines with J gene TRBJ2-1; the match to TRBD2 covers 11 bases. Germline CDR1 LNHDA, CDR2 SQIVND (reference sequence). This CDR3 has 16 amino acids. V was pared by 5 bases and J by 2 bases, with 5 bases of the junction left unmatched. The CDR3 protein is CASSLHSGGAYNEQFF. CDR3 coding DNA: TGTGCCAGTAGTCTCCATAGCGGGGGGGCCTACAATGAGCAGTTCTTC.

This clone was detected only a few times. The gene calls are TRBV5-4 and TRBJ1-2; 9 bases map to TRBD1. From germline, CDR1 is SGHNT and CDR2 YYREEE (reference sequence). V dropped 0 bases and J dropped 2; count of bases not matched to a gene: 8. This CDR3 is 17 amino acids long. The CDR3 coding sequence is TGTGCCAGCAGCTTGGACGTCGGGACAGGGAAGAACTATGGCTACACCTTC. Translated: CASSLDVGTGKNYGYTF.

This clone was detected only once. The V gene is TRBV6-6, the J gene TRBJ2-1; D is perhaps TRBD2 (6 bases). The CDR3 spans 16 residues. Trimming left V 4 bases short and J 6 bases short, with 19 bases between. Germline lookup yields CDR1 MNHNY and CDR2 SVGAGI (reference sequence). The CDR3 bases are TGTGCCAGCAGTTCGGGCCGGGACTCCATAGTCAATGAGCAGTTCTTC. Translating gives CASSSGRDSIVNEQFF.

This chain joins TRBV7-7 and TRBJ2-5; TRBD2 aligns across 8 bases. CDR3 length: 15 residues. The V gene end was trimmed by 5 bases and the J gene end by 5 bases; junction bases not matched to a gene: 10. The V gene's germline CDR1 is SSHAT and CDR2 FNYEAQ (reference sequence). In nucleotides, the CDR3 is TGTGCCAGCAGCGCCGGCCGGGGGGGGGTCGAGACCCAGTACTTC. Amino acids: CASSAGRGGVETQYF.

This clone has only one observation. V and J are TRBV15 and TRBJ1-4; 7 bases are a match to TRBD1. This CDR3 has 14 amino acids. CDR1 and CDR2 (germline): LNHNV, YYDKDF (reference sequence). The V and J ends lost 5 bases and 7 bases, in that order; junction bases with no gene match: 7. CDR3 DNA: TGTGCCACCAGCCTAGACAGGGCGGTTGAAAAACTGTTTTTT. This sequence encodes CATSLDRAVEKLFF.

This clone was counted a single time. The chain employs TRBV5-1 and TRBJ2-5; D possibly corresponds to TRBD2 (5 bases). The CDR3 loop spans 15 amino acids. V lost 4 bases to trimming and J lost 1 base, with 14 bases between them. Germline lookup yields CDR1 SGHRS and CDR2 YFSETQ. This CDR3 is CASSPRPRAQETQYF. The CDR3 DNA reads as TGCGCCAGCAGCCCGCGCCCGAGGGCCCAAGAGACCCAGTACTTC.

The J gene is TRBJ2-1, the V gene TRBV10-2; 9 bases are a match to TRBD1. Germline trimming cut 6 bases from V and 4 bases from J; bases unmatched to any gene: 7. The germline V gene encodes CDR1 WSHSY and CDR2 SAAADI. CDR3 size: 15 residues. As DNA, the CDR3 is TGCGCCAGCAGCTCCGGGACAGGGAATTACAATGAGCAGTTCTTC. It specifies CASSSGTGNYNEQFF.

The chain couples TRBV9 to TRBJ1-1; 7 bases line up with TRBD1. CDR3 length equals 14 residues. V dropped 3 bases and J dropped 0; count of bases not matched to a gene: 2. Looked up from germline, CDR1 is SGDLS and CDR2 is YYNGEE. The CDR3 region has the DNA TGTGCCAGCAGCGGGGACAGTCTGAACACTGAAGCTTTCTTT. Amino acids: CASSGDSLNTEAFF. The variable domain in full, completed from reference TRBV9 and TRBJ1-1, reads DSGVTQTPKHLITATGQRVTLRCSPRSGDLSVYWYQQSLDQGLQFLIQYYNGEERAKGNILERFSAQQFPDLHSELNLSSLELGDSALYFCASSGDSLNTEAFFGQGTRLTVV.

This clone was detected once. The chain uses TRBV5-1 and TRBJ2-5; TRBD1 might be the D (6 bases). V lost 0 bases and J lost 5, with 11 bases in between. CDR1 is SGHRS and CDR2 is YFSETQ in the germline V gene. This CDR3 has 14 residues. This chain's CDR3 is CASSLEWQGETQYF. In DNA, the CDR3 is TGCGCCAGCAGCTTGGAATGGCAGGGGGAGACCCAGTACTTC.

V usage is TRBV2 and J usage is TRBJ1-2; no clear D gene. Germline V gene sequence: CDR1 SNHLY, CDR2 FYNNEI. CDR3 size: 11 residues. The V end lost 7 bases, the J end lost 2 bases, and 5 bases lay between the germline ends. The CDR3 DNA sequence: TGTGCCAGCAACGGGAACTATGGCTACACCTTC. This sequence encodes CASNGNYGYTF. Full variable domain (missing parts from reference TRBV2 and TRBJ1-2): EPEVTQTPSHQVTQMGQEVILRCVPISNHLYFYWYRQILGQKVEFLVSFYNNEISEKSEIFDDQFSVERPDGSNFTLKIRSTKLEDSAMYFCASNGNYGYTFGSGTRLTVV.

The chain combines TRBV10-1 with TRBJ2-5, with TRBD2 matching over 10 bases. The germline V gene has CDR1 WNHNN and CDR2 SYGVQD (reference sequence). The CDR3 sequence is 16 residues long. After removal of 4 bases from V and 4 bases from J, the junction contained 9 bases not matched to a gene. This chain's CDR3 is CASSGTLAGAGETQYF. For the CDR3, the DNA is TGCGCCAGCAGTGGAACTCTAGCGGGAGCGGGAGAGACCCAGTACTTC.

The rearrangement links TRBV21-1 to TRBJ2-2; TRBD2 is the table's D call, not checked against the DNA. TRBV21-1 corresponds to a pseudogene. CDR3 size: 16 residues. As DNA, the CDR3 is TGTGCCAGCAGCAACGGCCGGGGGGAGAACACCGGGGAGCTGTTTTTT. Translation gives CASSNGRGENTGELFF.

The chain is built from TRBV19 and TRBJ2-3; 10 nucleotides align to TRBD1. V lost 5 bases to trimming and J lost 2 bases; unmatched junction nucleotides: 10. Per germline, CDR1 LNHDA and CDR2 SQIVND (reference sequence). This CDR3 has 17 residues. The CDR3: CASSPKTGTGVTDTQYF. CDR3 DNA sequence: TGTGCCAGTAGTCCTAAAACCGGGACAGGGGTCACAGATACGCAGTATTTT.

The CDR3 here is CASSQTGWDTGELFF. In DNA, the CDR3 is TGCGCCAGCAGCCAGACAGGGTGGGACACCGGGGAGCTGTTTTTT. This chain joins TRBV4-1 and TRBJ2-2, with TRBD1 matching 7 bases. From germline, CDR1 is MGHRA and CDR2 YSYEKL. V dropped 3 bases and J dropped 3; count of bases not matched to a gene: 4. The CDR3 contains 15 residues.

The J gene is TRBJ2-1, the V gene TRBV6-1, with 9 bases fitting TRBD2. The CDR3 has 15 residues. The ends lost 4 bases at V and 2 bases at J; junction bases unmatched: 3. Looked up from germline, CDR1 is MNHNS and CDR2 is SASEGT. The CDR3 nucleotides are TGTGCCAGCAGTGTAGCGGGAGTACCCTACAATGAGCAGTTCTTC. As protein: CASSVAGVPYNEQFF.

This clone occurred a few times. J is TRBJ2-7 and V is TRBV6-6; no clear D gene. Germline loops: CDR1 MNHNY, CDR2 SVGAGI (reference sequence). The CDR3 has 15 amino acids. Trimming took 2 bases from V and 1 from J, leaving 12 bases between them. In nucleotides, the CDR3 is TGTGCCAGCAGTTACGTATTCAGGCTTTCCTACGAGCAGTACTTC. This encodes CASSYVFRLSYEQYF.

The chain employs TRBV6-1 and TRBJ2-7, with D maybe TRBD1 (7 bases). The CDR3 has 15 residues. V lost 2 bases to trimming and J lost 2 bases, with 13 bases between them. Per germline, CDR1 MNHNS and CDR2 SASEGT. CDR3 residues: CASSEMGGQPYEQYF. Written as DNA, the CDR3 is TGTGCCAGCAGTGAAATGGGGGGACAGCCCTACGAGCAGTACTTC.

There are a few counts of this clone. The chain couples TRBV9 to TRBJ2-1, with a possible D match to TRBD1 (6 bases). Germline V CDR1 and CDR2: SGDLS, YYNGEE. This CDR3 contains 14 residues. V lost 0 bases, J lost 5 bases, and 9 bases lay in between. Here the CDR3 DNA reads TGTGCCAGCAGCGTAGAGGGGGACCACAATGAGCAGTTCTTC. It specifies CASSVEGDHNEQFF.